A selection of T cell receptor beta chains follows, all from one sample in a study of T cells expressing NK-cell markers. TCRdb re-called the 5' RACE reads and gives one entry per CDR3 protein, without DNA. The record lists 550,000 or so distinct CDR3 sequences, of which the ten most abundant hold 3% to 4.5%. Sequenced: blood T cells: a sorted CD56 or NKG2C T cell subset, CD4+ or CD8+ T cells, or bulk PBMC T cells (not recorded which). The origin of the receptors is a young man in good health. Each CDR3 is given with its conserved first and last residue.

TRBV12-3/TRBV12-4,TRBJ2-2,CASMSPRGVRNTGELFF
TRBV7-9,TRBJ2-5,CASSRDRGKYQETQYF
TRBV3-1,TRBJ1-6,CASSRRDNSPLHF
TRBV12-3/TRBV12-4,TRBJ1-3,CASSPQGYSGNTIYF
TRBV10-2,TRBJ2-3,CASLRGREIADTQYF
TRBV9,TRBJ2-7,CASSVGGQGTYEQYF
TRBV29-1,TRBJ2-2,CSVGHLTGELFF
TRBV27,TRBJ2-1,CASSIRTASEQFF
TRBV13,TRBJ1-2,CASSLRENYGYTF
TRBV20-1,TRBJ2-3,CSASPLAGTSSTDTQYF
TRBV5-1,TRBJ2-1,CASSLVAGQNYNEQFF
TRBV9,TRBJ2-2,CASTRDRVAGELFF
TRBV4-3,TRBJ2-5,CASSQGAGYRQETQYF
TRBV9,TRBJ1-6,CASSVADGDSPLHF
TRBV27,TRBJ2-3,CASSLFRPPSTDTQYF
TRBV29-1,TRBJ2-1,CSVRGGDEQFF
TRBV20-1,TRBJ1-1,CSASGDTDRAFF
TRBV7-9,TRBJ2-1,CASSLARAINEQFF
TRBV12-3/TRBV12-4,TRBJ2-1,CASSFGQGVSDEQFF
TRBV5-1,TRBJ2-2,CASSENRQGGGELFF
TRBV12-3/TRBV12-4,TRBJ1-6,CASSSGGVNNSPLHF
TRBV11-2,TRBJ1-2,CASSPGPYRGLDYGYTF
TRBV5-1,TRBJ1-2,CASSLASWAEGYTF
TRBV7-8,TRBJ2-2,CASSNRLAGFTGELFF
TRBV5-6,TRBJ2-5,CASSPTFGLQETQYF
TRBV3-1,TRBJ2-2,CASSLLGQMNTGELFF
TRBV10-3,TRBJ2-1,CAIRSDTKLNNEQFF
TRBV24-1,TRBJ2-3,CATGSSGNTQYF
TRBV5-5,TRBJ2-6,CASSSGYSGANVLTF
TRBV27,TRBJ2-1,CASSVAGESNEQFF
TRBV20-1,TRBJ2-7,CSAEFNFTYEQYF
TRBV11-2,TRBJ2-4,CASSLHRQGSDIQYF
TRBV3-1,TRBJ2-6,CASSRPYSGVLTF
TRBV7-9,TRBJ2-3,CASSSPPGQGGTDTQYF
TRBV7-2,TRBJ1-6,CASSRQAFNSPLHF
TRBV18,TRBJ1-4,CASSPREGATNEKLFF
TRBV20-1,TRBJ1-5,CSAPSPRGRSNQPQHF